One and the same sample provided the 11 T cell receptor beta chains below, sequenced in a study of blood T cell repertoires in COVID-19. The data were produced by immunoSEQ multiplex PCR, yet TCRdb's version contains in-frame clones alone and is incomplete. Of approximately 60,000 clones in the sample, approximately 85% were seen once. Material for sequencing was peripheral blood. These receptors were obtained from a human donor in a cohort sampled during active COVID-19.

V gene TRBV23-1 combines with J gene TRBJ2-3, with 7 bases that match TRBD2. TRBV23-1 is flagged as an ORF with uncertain function. V dropped 6 bases and J dropped 4; count of bases not matched to a gene: 10. This CDR3 has 15 residues. For the CDR3, the DNA is TGCGCCAGCAGGAACGGGGGGTGCGGTGCAGATACGCAGTATTTT. Amino acids: CASRNGGCGADTQYF.

The chain has TRBV18 and TRBJ2-1; 15 bases are a match to TRBD2. J gave up 6 bases and V 3 bases, and 0 bases lay outside the gene matches. Germline loops: CDR1 KGHSH, CDR2 LQKENI. The CDR3 spans 15 residues. CDR3 in DNA: TGTGCCAGCTCACCGGGACTAGCGGGGGGCAATGAGCAGTTCTTC. This translates into CASSPGLAGGNEQFF. Full variable domain (missing parts from reference TRBV18 and TRBJ2-1): NAGVMQNPRHLVRRRGQEARLRCSPMKGHSHVYWYRQLPEEGLKFMVYLQKENIIDESGMPKERFSAEFPKEGPSILRIQQVVRGDSAAYFCASSPGLAGGNEQFFGPGTRLTVL.

J is TRBJ2-2 and V is TRBV20-1, with TRBD2 matching over 8 bases. This CDR3 is built from 14 residues. With 3 bases clipped from V and 0 bases from J, the junction kept 0 bases outside the gene matches. Germline loops: CDR1 DFQATT, CDR2 SNEGSKA (reference sequence). Here the CDR3 reads CSASSGANTGELFF. In DNA, the CDR3 is TGCAGTGCTAGTAGCGGGGCGAACACCGGGGAGCTGTTTTTT.

Only one count was recorded for this clone. The CDR3 spells CASSQGGGQGSEKLFF. CDR3 sequence (DNA): TGCGCCAGCAGCCAAGGCGGGGGACAGGGTTCTGAAAAACTGTTTTTT. The chain employs TRBV4-3 and TRBJ1-4, with TRBD1 matching 9 bases. The V gene end was trimmed by 1 base and the J gene end by 7 bases; junction bases not matched to a gene: 7. The CDR3 is 16 residues long. Germline lookup yields CDR1 LGHNA and CDR2 YSLEER.

The CDR3 sequence is CASSIEADRAHTQYF. The CDR3 DNA reads as TGTGCCAGTAGTATAGAAGCGGACAGGGCCCATACGCAGTATTTT. V is TRBV19 and J is TRBJ2-3; 8 bases are shared with TRBD1. Germline V gene data show CDR1 as LNHDA and CDR2 as SQIVND (reference sequence). The V gene end was trimmed by 0 bases and the J gene end by 7 bases; junction bases not matched to a gene: 6. The CDR3 extends over 15 amino acids.

The rearrangement joins TRBV7-2 to TRBJ2-7, with D possibly TRBD2 on 6 matching bases. V was clipped by 2 bases and J by 2 bases, with 7 bases between them. The CDR3 totals 13 residues. Germline V gene sequence: CDR1 SGHTA, CDR2 FQGNSA. Written as DNA, the CDR3 is TGTGCCAGCAGCTTAACTAGCCCCTACGAGCAGTACTTC. Protein product: CASSLTSPYEQYF.

This clone was seen only once. The chain carries TRBV19 and TRBJ2-1; 9 bases are shared with TRBD1. V shed 6 bases, J shed 2 bases, and the junction held 5 bases outside the gene matches. This CDR3 region has 15 residues. Germline assignment: CDR1 LNHDA and CDR2 SQIVND (reference sequence). This CDR3 reads CASRLRDRAYNEQFF. The CDR3 DNA is TGTGCCAGTAGACTCCGGGACAGGGCCTACAATGAGCAGTTCTTC.

V gene TRBV19 combines with J gene TRBJ2-5; weak D call: TRBD2 (7 bases). Deletions cut 5 bases from V and 4 bases from J, with 20 bases between. CDR1 is LNHDA and CDR2 is SQIVND in the germline V gene (reference sequence). The CDR3 totals 16 residues. In DNA form, the CDR3 reads TGTGCCAGTAGTCCCGAGGGAGGGGGGTATACAGAGACCCAGTACTTC. Protein sequence: CASSPEGGGYTETQYF.

V is TRBV19 and J is TRBJ2-2; D call uncertain. CDR1 and CDR2 from the germline V gene are LNHDA and SQIVND (reference sequence). The V gene lost 7 bases and the J gene lost 2 bases, with 11 bases spanning the gap. This CDR3 is built from 14 residues. The CDR3 bases are TGTGCCAGTACCCCGGGTCTCAACACCGGGGAGCTGTTTTTT. Translating it yields CASTPGLNTGELFF.

This chain uses TRBV4-1 with TRBJ2-5; no firm D call. Germline V CDR1 and CDR2: MGHRA, YSYEKL. Trimming took 1 base from V and 3 from J, leaving 6 bases between them. CDR3 length: 13 amino acids. CDR3 loop: CASSQGRKETQYF. Written as DNA, the CDR3 is TGCGCCAGCAGCCAAGGCAGGAAAGAGACCCAGTACTTC.

V and J are TRBV2 and TRBJ1-4; D unclear. Trimming removed 7 bases from V and 0 bases from J, with 12 bases in between. Germline CDR1 SNHLY, CDR2 FYNNEI. CDR3 size: 15 residues. CDR3 coding DNA: TGTGCCAGCACTCCCCTGGGAGCAACTAATGAAAAACTGTTTTTT. Protein sequence: CASTPLGATNEKLFF.